This passage covers 13 T cell receptor beta chains from one sample sequenced in a study of CXCR3-negative and CXCR3-positive naive CD8 T cells. Broader study findings: Naive cells with CXCR3 showed TRB CDR3s that were more hydrophobic than those in CXCR3-negative naive cells.

No antigens are known for them. The method, 5' RACE with UMI labels, was used to prepare the TRB cDNA libraries. TCRdb derives one entry per CDR3 protein from the 5' RACE reads, leaving out DNA. The specimen's table records 50,000 or so distinct CDR3 sequences. The sequenced material came from naive CXCR3+ CD8+ T cells from blood. Subset of the sample: CD45RO-CCR7+CD27+CD95- naive CD8+ T cells expressing CXCR3 (TNR3+). All receptors come from a human donor in good health. Some clones in this sample may be carry-over from other donors' samples.

CDR3 sequence: CSASKQRGLHSYEQYF. V is TRBV20-1 and J is TRBJ2-7; TCRdb returns TRBD2, unconfirmable since there is no DNA. CDR1 and CDR2 from the germline V gene are DFQATT and SNEGSKA (reference sequence). The CDR3 covers 16 residues.

This sequence joins TRBV4-3 and TRBJ1-2. Germline assignment: CDR1 LGHNA and CDR2 YSLEER. This CDR3 spans 15 amino acids. The chain's CDR3 is CASSPASSANYGYTF.

The V call is TRBV27, the J call TRBJ2-2; TCRdb names TRBD2, which stays unverified in the absence of DNA. This CDR3 spans 13 amino acids. Germline CDR1 and CDR2: MNHEY and SMNVEV (reference sequence). The CDR3: CASSWQGPGELFF.

J is TRBJ2-7 and V is TRBV7-2; TCRdb names TRBD1, which stays unverified in the absence of DNA. CDR1 is SGHTA and CDR2 is FQGNSA in the germline V gene. The CDR3 has 16 amino acids. CDR3: CASSFIPTGRYYEQYF.

The V gene is TRBV6-5, the J gene TRBJ1-1. Germline V lookup: CDR1 MNHEY, CDR2 SVGAGI. This CDR3 is 15 amino acids long. The CDR3 is CASSYATTRNTEAFF.

V gene TRBV7-9 combines with J gene TRBJ2-1; absent DNA, TCRdb's TRBD1 call cannot be checked. CDR1 SEHNR and CDR2 FQNEAQ come from the germline V gene (reference sequence). This CDR3 comprises 12 residues. The CDR3 sequence is CASSFWDGEQFF. Filled out from reference TRBV7-9 and TRBJ2-1, the complete variable domain reads DTGVSQNPRHKITKRGQNVTFRCDPISEHNRLYWYRQTLGQGPEFLTYFQNEAQLEKSRLLSDRFSAERPKGSFSTLEIQRTEQGDSAMYLCASSFWDGEQFFGPGTRLTVL.

This chain joins TRBV27 and TRBJ2-1. Germline CDR1 is MNHEY and CDR2 is SMNVEV (reference sequence). This CDR3 contains 15 residues. The CDR3: CASRDDSSSYNEQFF.

The rearrangement uses TRBV6-2 or TRBV6-3 and TRBJ2-3. This CDR3 is built from 14 residues. Germline CDR1 and CDR2: MNHEY and SVGEGT. CDR3 sequence: CASSYSEAVDTQYF.

This chain joins TRBV20-1 and TRBJ2-3; without DNA, the TCRdb call of TRBD2 cannot be checked. The CDR3 covers 16 residues. CDR1 and CDR2 (germline): DFQATT, SNEGSKA (reference sequence). The CDR3 spells CSARDLTSGFTDTQYF.

V and J are TRBV20-1 and TRBJ1-1; checking the TCRdb D call of TRBD1 is not possible without DNA. Germline V gene sequence: CDR1 DFQATT, CDR2 SNEGSKA (reference sequence). The CDR3 length is 15 residues. The CDR3 here is CSARDGDREYTEAFF.

The chain is built from TRBV19 and TRBJ1-1; TCRdb's D call of TRBD1 is untestable without DNA. Germline CDR1 and CDR2: LNHDA and SQIVND (reference sequence). The CDR3 is made up of 11 amino acids. The CDR3 reads CASQGQTEAFF.

The chain combines TRBV6-2 or TRBV6-3 with TRBJ2-1; the D call of TRBD1 rests on TCRdb alone, since no DNA is present to check it. Germline V gene sequence: CDR1 MNHEY, CDR2 SVGEGT. The CDR3 consists of 15 residues. The CDR3 loop reads CASSYQGGANNEQFF.

The J gene is TRBJ2-2, the V gene TRBV29-1; TCRdb's D call, TRBD2, is unchecked because there is no DNA. CDR1 and CDR2 from the germline V gene are SQVTM and ANQGSEA. The CDR3 spans 16 residues. This CDR3 is CSVEGRTSGGAGELFF.